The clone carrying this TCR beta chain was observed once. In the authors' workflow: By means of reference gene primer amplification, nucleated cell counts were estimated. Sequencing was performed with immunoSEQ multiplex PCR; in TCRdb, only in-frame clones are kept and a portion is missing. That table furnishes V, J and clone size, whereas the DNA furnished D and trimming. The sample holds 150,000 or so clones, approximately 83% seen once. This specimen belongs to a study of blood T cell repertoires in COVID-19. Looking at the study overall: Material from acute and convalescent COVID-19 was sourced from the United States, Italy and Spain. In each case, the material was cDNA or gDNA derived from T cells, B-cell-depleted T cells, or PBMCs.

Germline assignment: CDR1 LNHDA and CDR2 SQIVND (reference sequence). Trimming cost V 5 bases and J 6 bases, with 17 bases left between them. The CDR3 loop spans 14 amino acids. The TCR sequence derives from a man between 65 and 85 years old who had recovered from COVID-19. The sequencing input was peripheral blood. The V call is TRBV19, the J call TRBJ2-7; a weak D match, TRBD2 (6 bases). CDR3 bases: TGTGCCAGTAGTGTGCTAGCGACCGGCGGCGAGCAGTACTTC. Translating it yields CASSVLATGGEQYF.